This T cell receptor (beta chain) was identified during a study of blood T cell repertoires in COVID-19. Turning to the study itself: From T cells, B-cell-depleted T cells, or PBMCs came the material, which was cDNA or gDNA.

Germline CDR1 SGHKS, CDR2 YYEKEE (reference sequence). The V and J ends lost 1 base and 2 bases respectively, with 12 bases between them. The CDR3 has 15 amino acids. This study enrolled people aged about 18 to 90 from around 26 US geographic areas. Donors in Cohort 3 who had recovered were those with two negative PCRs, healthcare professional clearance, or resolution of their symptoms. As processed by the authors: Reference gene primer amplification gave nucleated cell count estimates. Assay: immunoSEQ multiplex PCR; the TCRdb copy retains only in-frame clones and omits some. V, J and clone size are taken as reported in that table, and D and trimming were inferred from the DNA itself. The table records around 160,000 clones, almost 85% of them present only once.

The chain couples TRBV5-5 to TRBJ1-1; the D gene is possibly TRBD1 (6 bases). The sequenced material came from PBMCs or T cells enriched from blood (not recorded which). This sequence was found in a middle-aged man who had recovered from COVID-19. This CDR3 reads CASSLLQGRNTEAFF. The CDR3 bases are TGTGCCAGCAGCTTGCTGCAGGGGCGAAACACTGAAGCTTTCTTT. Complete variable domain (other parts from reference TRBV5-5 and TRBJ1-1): DAGVTQSPTHLIKTRGQQVTLRCSPISGHKSVSWYQQVLGQGPQFIFQYYEKEERGRGNFPDRFSARQFPNYSSELNVNALLLGDSALYLCASSLLQGRNTEAFFGQGTRLTVV.